Shown below are 23 T cell receptor beta chains from a single sample sequenced in a study of blood T cell repertoires in COVID-19 (TCRdb year 2020). Library preparation used the immunoSEQ multiplex PCR assay. Not all clones reach the TCRdb copy of this immuneACCESS table, which keeps in-frame sequences only. Checked studies attribute under half of the gap to unresolved V genes and leave the rest unexplained. For this sample there are 65,000 to 75,000 clones; 65% to 90% appear just once. Approximately 40% of the sample is taken by the ten largest. Source material: peripheral blood. The receptors shown here come from a man older than 75 with acute or convalescent COVID-19.

This chain connects TRBV5-1 to TRBJ1-1; D remains ambiguous. This CDR3 is 13 amino acids long. V lost 3 bases and J 5 bases, leaving 11 bases between the germline ends. Germline V CDR1 and CDR2: SGHRS, YFSETQ. CDR3 region: CASSSARVTEAFF. CDR3 sequence (DNA): TGCGCCAGCAGCTCGGCCCGGGTTACTGAAGCTTTCTTT.

The chain couples TRBV6-2 or TRBV6-3 to TRBJ2-6, with a possible D match to TRBD1 (6 bases). The CDR3 spans 16 residues. Trimming removed 6 bases at V and 0 bases at J, with 12 bases between. The germline V gene encodes CDR1 MNHEY and CDR2 SVGEGT. The CDR3 DNA follows: TGTGCCAGCAGCTTACAAGGGGGCTCTGGGGCCAACGTCCTGACTTTC. Its translation: CASSLQGGSGANVLTF.

The V gene is TRBV10-2, the J gene TRBJ2-7; 14 bases are a match to TRBD2. Germline-derived CDR1 and CDR2 are WSHSY and SAAADI. The length of the CDR3 is 15 residues. The J segment lost 6 bases and the V segment lost 6 bases, leaving 7 bases of the junction unmatched. Written as DNA, the CDR3 is TGCGCCAGCAGCCTCGGGACTAGCGGGGGCTTCGAGCAGTACTTC. Its protein is CASSLGTSGGFEQYF.

This clone was found a few times. The V call is TRBV5-1, the J call TRBJ1-1, with D possibly TRBD1 on 6 matching bases. Trimming cost V 3 bases and J 4 bases, with 16 bases left between them. The CDR3 spans 15 residues. The germline gives CDR1 SGHRS, CDR2 YFSETQ. The CDR3 DNA is TGCGCCAGCAGCTCCGGGTTGGAAGGGGGCACTGAAGCTTTCTTT. Its protein is CASSSGLEGGTEAFF.

The chain uses TRBV7-9 and TRBJ1-2, with 8 nucleotides matching TRBD1. The V gene end was trimmed by 0 bases and the J gene end by 4 bases; junction bases not matched to a gene: 13. CDR1 and CDR2 (germline): SEHNR, FQNEAQ (reference sequence). The CDR3 totals 18 residues. CDR3 sequence (DNA): TGTGCCAGCAGCTTAGCTTTTGGCAGGGGGCGCGAAGGCTATGGCTACACCTTC. It codes for CASSLAFGRGREGYGYTF.

The chain joins TRBV5-6 to TRBJ2-7; D is perhaps TRBD2 (6 bases). The CDR3 totals 18 residues. Trimming took 0 bases from V and 3 from J, leaving 22 bases between them. The germline gives CDR1 SGHDT, CDR2 YYEEEE. CDR3 sequence (DNA): TGTGCCAGCAGCTTGGGCCCTTATATAGCGGAGCTCCTCTACGAGCAGTACTTC. Its translation: CASSLGPYIAELLYEQYF. Full variable domain (missing parts from reference TRBV5-6 and TRBJ2-7): DAGVTQSPTHLIKTRGQQVTLRCSPKSGHDTVSWYQQALGQGPQFIFQYYEEEERQRGNFPDRFSGHQFPNYSSELNVNALLLGDSALYLCASSLGPYIAELLYEQYFGPGTRLTVT.

The J gene is TRBJ1-1, the V gene TRBV15; the D is unclear. Germline CDR1 and CDR2: LNHNV and YYDKDF (reference sequence). V lost 5 bases and J 8 bases, leaving 18 bases between the germline ends. The CDR3 is 14 residues long. The CDR3 nucleotides read TGTGCCACCAGCCTACATGACTCTAGGCTCGAAGCTTTCTTT. Amino acid sequence: CATSLHDSRLEAFF.

This clone was observed at least ten times. The rearrangement uses TRBV24-1 and TRBJ2-2; weak D call: TRBD1 (5 bases). This CDR3 is 16 amino acids long. Trimming took off 1 base at V and 7 bases at J, with 15 bases between the two ends. Per the germline V gene, CDR1 is KGHDR and CDR2 is SFDVKD. CDR3 coding DNA: TGTGCCACCAGTGATTTCGGATCAGGGTCTGTCGGGGAGCTGTTTTTT. This gives the protein CATSDFGSGSVGELFF.

The J gene is TRBJ2-1, the V gene TRBV5-8, with D perhaps TRBD1 (5 bases). CDR3 length equals 13 residues. V lost 0 bases and J 8 bases, leaving 9 bases between the germline ends. Germline CDR1 and CDR2: SGHTS and YDEGEE. The CDR3 nucleotides are TGTGCCAGCAGCTTGGGTCAGGGCTATGAGCAGTTCTTC. It codes for CASSLGQGYEQFF.

This chain joins TRBV5-1 and TRBJ2-1; possibly TRBD1 for D (6 bases). In germline, CDR1 is SGHRS, CDR2 YFSETQ. V was pared by 0 bases and J by 8 bases, with 21 bases between. This CDR3 has 17 residues. CDR3 nucleotide sequence: TGCGCCAGCAGCTTGGCTCGAGACAGGCCGCGCATCGATGAGCAGTTCTTC. Translating it yields CASSLARDRPRIDEQFF.

The chain recombines TRBV6-2 or TRBV6-3 with TRBJ2-2, with D possibly TRBD2 on 6 matching bases. Trimming cost V 5 bases and J 0 bases, with 10 bases left between them. Looked up from germline, CDR1 is MNHEY and CDR2 is SVGEGT. This CDR3 region has 15 residues. This chain's CDR3 is CASSASASNTGELFF. CDR3 coding DNA: TGTGCCAGCAGTGCTAGCGCCTCGAACACCGGGGAGCTGTTTTTT.

V usage is TRBV19 and J usage is TRBJ2-4; 8 bases map to TRBD2. Germline V gene data show CDR1 as LNHDA and CDR2 as SQIVND (reference sequence). V gave up 5 bases and J gave up 4 bases; unmatched junction bases: 10. The CDR3 covers 16 residues. The CDR3 protein is CASSSGTSLAKNIQYF. The CDR3 nucleotides read TGTGCCAGTAGTTCCGGGACTAGTCTGGCGAAAAACATTCAGTACTTC.

The rearrangement joins TRBV5-1 to TRBJ1-5; D not certain. Deletions cut 2 bases from V and 2 bases from J, with 11 bases between. This CDR3 region has 15 residues. Germline loops: CDR1 SGHRS, CDR2 YFSETQ. Written as DNA, the CDR3 is TGCGCCAGCAGCTTAATAGGCGGTGGCAATCAGCCCCAGCATTTT. The encoded protein is CASSLIGGGNQPQHF.

The chain recombines TRBV19 with TRBJ2-1, with 12 bases identical to TRBD1. Per germline, CDR1 LNHDA and CDR2 SQIVND (reference sequence). The CDR3 is made up of 17 amino acids. V lost 7 bases, J lost 7 bases, and 14 bases stayed unmatched. This chain's CDR3 is CASTDGTGGLSKNEQFF. As DNA, the CDR3 is TGTGCCAGTACGGACGGGACAGGGGGCCTTTCGAAGAATGAGCAGTTCTTC.

V and J are TRBV28 and TRBJ1-1; 11 positions agree with TRBD1. This CDR3 is 15 amino acids long. CDR1 is MDHEN and CDR2 is SYDVKM in the germline V gene. With V trimmed by 5 bases and J by 10 bases, 12 bases remained unmatched. Here the CDR3 reads CASSQRTGGKLIAFF. CDR3 nucleotides: TGTGCCAGCAGTCAAAGGACAGGGGGCAAGTTGATAGCTTTCTTT.

The rearrangement links TRBV2 to TRBJ2-7; no definite D call. The length of the CDR3 is 13 residues. Trimming took off 2 bases at V and 2 bases at J, with 7 bases between the two ends. The germline V gene encodes CDR1 SNHLY and CDR2 FYNNEI. As DNA, the CDR3 is TGTGCCAGCAGTGAAAAGCTGGCCTACGAGCAGTACTTC. This gives the protein CASSEKLAYEQYF.

The CDR3 spells CASSLADRLSYEQYF. In nucleotides, the CDR3 is TGTGCCAGCAGCTTAGCGGACAGGCTTTCCTACGAGCAGTACTTC. This chain links TRBV7-9 with TRBJ2-7, with 7 bases fitting TRBD1. The CDR3 runs 15 residues. Germline V gene lookup returns CDR1 SEHNR and CDR2 FQNEAQ (reference sequence). The J segment lost 1 base and the V segment lost 0 bases, leaving 3 bases of the junction unmatched.

The rearrangement links TRBV28 to TRBJ1-2, with D maybe TRBD1 (5 bases). V lost 3 bases and J 5 bases, leaving 7 bases between the germline ends. The CDR3 consists of 12 residues. CDR1 is MDHEN, CDR2 SYDVKM, per germline. CDR3 region: CASSFRGYGYTF. CDR3 coding DNA: TGTGCCAGCAGTTTTCGGGGGTATGGCTACACCTTC.

This clone was observed a single time. CDR3 sequence: CASSRRTGGRNTGELFF. The CDR3 nucleotides read TGCGCCAGCAGCCGGAGGACAGGGGGCAGGAATACCGGGGAGCTGTTTTTT. The V gene is TRBV4-3, the J gene TRBJ2-2, with TRBD1 identical over 11 bases. Germline V gives CDR1 LGHNA, CDR2 YSLEER. This CDR3 is built from 17 residues. V dropped 4 bases and J dropped 5; count of bases not matched to a gene: 9.

This clone occurred once. The rearrangement links TRBV19 to TRBJ2-7, with 10 bases matching TRBD1. With V trimmed by 7 bases and J by 3 bases, 9 bases remained unmatched. This CDR3 spans 15 amino acids. Germline CDR1 LNHDA, CDR2 SQIVND (reference sequence). The CDR3 sequence: CASNPGQGINYEQYF. As DNA, the CDR3 is TGTGCCAGTAACCCGGGACAGGGGATAAACTACGAGCAGTACTTC.

This rearrangement joins TRBV5-1 to TRBJ2-1; D is perhaps TRBD1 (6 bases). Germline V CDR1 and CDR2: SGHRS, YFSETQ. The CDR3 extends over 14 amino acids. Trimming pared 3 bases from V and 0 bases from J, leaving 7 bases between. The CDR3 bases are TGCGCCAGCAGCTGGGACACCTCCTACAATGAGCAGTTCTTC. Translated: CASSWDTSYNEQFF. Variable domain in full (rest from reference TRBV5-1 and TRBJ2-1): KAGVTQTPRYLIKTRGQQVTLSCSPISGHRSVSWYQQTPGQGLQFLFEYFSETQRNKGNFPGRFSGRQFSNSRSEMNVSTLELGDSALYLCASSWDTSYNEQFFGPGTRLTVL.

This clone appeared a few times. This sequence joins TRBV28 and TRBJ1-1; D uncertain. V was trimmed by 5 bases and J by 4 bases, leaving 11 bases between them. Per germline, CDR1 MDHEN and CDR2 SYDVKM. The CDR3 contains 13 residues. The CDR3 region is CASSIRESTEAFF. The CDR3 nucleotides are TGTGCCAGCAGTATCCGCGAGAGCACTGAAGCTTTCTTT.

The V call is TRBV19, the J call TRBJ1-4; possible D gene TRBD1, 5 bases. V shed 5 bases and J shed 7 bases, with 14 bases lying between them. This CDR3 contains 14 residues. Germline CDR1 LNHDA, CDR2 SQIVND (reference sequence). The CDR3 coding sequence is TGTGCCAGTAGTCAAGCCGGGGGTGGTGAAAAACTGTTTTTT. Protein sequence: CASSQAGGGEKLFF.